This T cell receptor beta chain was observed in a study of neoadjuvant anti-PD-1 for oral cavity cancer. Across the study: Nivolumab at 3 mg/kg was mostly given biweekly, three to four doses, pre-surgery.

This table comes from immunoSEQ multiplex PCR, and its TCRdb copy is limited to in-frame clones, with some not included. The repertoire includes about 72,000 clones, over 70% of them detected once, and roughly 3.4% sits in the top ten. Trimming removed 3 bases at V and 7 bases at J, with 12 bases between. The CDR3 extends over 14 amino acids. CDR1 is MNHNS, CDR2 SASEGT, per germline. Sequences were derived from PBMCs, sampled before nivolumab (anti-PD-1) treatment. The chain uses TRBV6-1 and TRBJ2-2; perhaps TRBD2 as D (7 bases). This clonotype was obtained from a person aged 40-85 years with oral cavity squamous cell carcinoma. This CDR3 is CASSEGGGGGELFF. CDR3 sequence (DNA): TGTGCCAGCAGTGAGGGAGGGGGTGGCGGGGAGCTGTTTTTT.